Following are 27 T cell receptor beta chains from one sample sequenced in a study of cytomegalovirus exposure and HLA in healthy donors. Vbeta (60) and Jbeta (13) primers were used in the PCR. Produced via immunoSEQ multiplex PCR; TCRdb's table is partial and in-frame only. The sample holds fewer than 120,000 clones, around 84% seen once. Material for sequencing was PBMCs. These receptors were taken from a woman aged 25 to 39 in good health and CMV-seronegative.

The gene calls are TRBV10-3 and TRBJ2-1; TRBD2 might be the D (6 bases). The germline V gene encodes CDR1 ENHRY and CDR2 SYGVKD. This CDR3 contains 16 residues. Trimming stripped 3 bases from V and 6 bases from J, with 18 bases between. The CDR3 bases are TGTGCCATCAGTGAAGCCGGAGTTAGGGGAGGCAATGAGCAGTTCTTC. Translating gives CAISEAGVRGGNEQFF.

V is TRBV4-3 and J is TRBJ1-2; 10 bases align to TRBD1. V trimming: 1 base; J trimming: 4 bases; junction bases outside the gene matches: 12. Germline V lookup: CDR1 LGHNA, CDR2 YSLEER. The CDR3 has 18 amino acids. The CDR3 reads CASSQAGTGAPAVYGYTF. For the CDR3, the DNA is TGCGCCAGCAGCCAAGCCGGGACAGGGGCGCCAGCTGTCTATGGCTACACCTTC.

CDR3 region: CASSLAPGDLNEQFF. The DNA for the CDR3 is TGTGCCAGCAGCTTGGCCCCAGGGGATCTCAATGAGCAGTTCTTC. V is TRBV5-4 and J is TRBJ2-1, with a possible D match to TRBD1 (6 bases). CDR3 size: 15 residues. The V and J ends lost 0 bases and 6 bases respectively, with 13 bases between them. The V gene's germline CDR1 is SGHNT and CDR2 YYREEE (reference sequence).

The chain links TRBV2 to TRBJ1-5, with 8 positions matching TRBD1. CDR1 is SNHLY and CDR2 is FYNNEI in the germline V gene. The J segment lost 3 bases and the V segment lost 3 bases, leaving 4 bases of the junction unmatched. The CDR3 covers 15 residues. The CDR3 DNA is TGTGCCAGCAGTGACCGGACAGGGAACAATCAGCCCCAGCATTTT. Protein: CASSDRTGNNQPQHF.

This chain joins TRBV28 and TRBJ1-5; D is possibly TRBD1 (6 bases). This CDR3 contains 13 residues. Germline V gives CDR1 MDHEN, CDR2 SYDVKM. V was cut by 6 bases and J by 4 bases, with 10 bases left in between. CDR3 bases: TGTGCCAGCAGATCAGGGGCAAATCAGCCCCAGCATTTT. This translates into CASRSGANQPQHF.

CDR3 amino acids: CASSQGGKGSQPQHF. The CDR3 DNA is TGTGCCAGCAGCCAAGGAGGGAAAGGTAGTCAGCCCCAGCATTTT. The chain links TRBV14 to TRBJ1-5; D is uncertain. Trimming took off 1 base at V and 6 bases at J, with 13 bases between the two ends. Looked up from germline, CDR1 is SGHDN and CDR2 is FVKESK. The CDR3 contains 15 residues.

The rearrangement joins TRBV5-6 to TRBJ2-1, with D possibly TRBD1 on 5 matching bases. Germline V lookup: CDR1 SGHDT, CDR2 YYEEEE. This CDR3 has 15 amino acids. V was clipped by 1 base and J by 12 bases, with 20 bases between them. The CDR3 bases are TGTGCCAGCAGCTTGCAGGGTTGGGCCACTAAGGGGCAGTTCTTC. It codes for CASSLQGWATKGQFF. Filled out from reference TRBV5-6 and TRBJ2-1, the complete variable domain reads DAGVTQSPTHLIKTRGQQVTLRCSPKSGHDTVSWYQQALGQGPQFIFQYYEEEERQRGNFPDRFSGHQFPNYSSELNVNALLLGDSALYLCASSLQGWATKGQFFGPGTRLTVL.

This chain connects TRBV4-2 to TRBJ2-7; TRBD2 matches 9 bases. Germline values: CDR1 LGHNA, CDR2 YNFKEQ. The CDR3 totals 17 residues. Trimming took 3 bases from V and 5 from J; bases not matched to a gene: 14. CDR3 residues: CASSHGLANGPGNEQYF. DNA of the CDR3: TGTGCCAGCAGCCATGGACTAGCGAACGGTCCGGGGAACGAGCAGTACTTC.

This clone has more than one count but fewer than ten. The CDR3 coding sequence is TGTGCCAGCAGTCCCGGACTAGCGTTTGAGCAGTTCTTC. It yields the protein CASSPGLAFEQFF. This chain uses TRBV27 with TRBJ2-1; TRBD2 agrees at 9 bases. After removal of 5 bases from V and 9 bases from J, the junction contained 5 bases not matched to a gene. From germline, CDR1 is MNHEY and CDR2 SMNVEV (reference sequence). This CDR3 has 13 amino acids.

This clone was seen a few times. The chain uses TRBV7-2 and TRBJ2-5, with 10 bases that match TRBD2. J gave up 4 bases and V 4 bases, and 3 bases lay outside the gene matches. The CDR3 extends over 14 amino acids. CDR1 is SGHTA and CDR2 is FQGNSA in the germline V gene. CDR3 sequence reads: CASSSSGRGETQYF. CDR3 DNA: TGTGCCAGCAGCTCAAGCGGGAGGGGAGAGACCCAGTACTTC.

This clone was counted between two and nine times. V usage is TRBV5-1 and J usage is TRBJ2-7; TRBD2 might be the D (6 bases). Germline assignment: CDR1 SGHRS and CDR2 YFSETQ. The V end lost 4 bases, the J end lost 2 bases, and 13 bases lay between the germline ends. This CDR3 is 14 amino acids long. This chain's CDR3 is CASSTSGRAYEQYF. The CDR3 DNA reads TGCGCCAGCAGCACTTCCGGGAGAGCCTACGAGCAGTACTTC.

This chain links TRBV11-3 with TRBJ2-5; D is ambiguous. Trimming took 0 bases from V and 1 from J, leaving 3 bases between them. The CDR3 contains 13 residues. Germline V lookup: CDR1 SGHNT, CDR2 YENEEA. CDR3 sequence reads: CASSLESQETQYF. The CDR3 DNA is TGTGCCAGCAGCTTAGAGAGCCAAGAGACCCAGTACTTC.

The V call is TRBV27, the J call TRBJ1-2; weak D call: TRBD1 (6 bases). The germline V gene encodes CDR1 MNHEY and CDR2 SMNVEV (reference sequence). Trimming took off 6 bases at V and 9 bases at J, with 14 bases between the two ends. The CDR3 has 12 residues. DNA of the CDR3: TGTGCCAGCAGGAGCAGGGGCCAAAGCTACACCTTC. It yields the protein CASRSRGQSYTF.

This rearrangement joins TRBV5-1 to TRBJ1-1; TRBD1 might be the D (5 bases). The CDR3 runs 12 residues. The V and J ends lost 6 bases and 4 bases respectively, with 10 bases between them. CDR1 is SGHRS and CDR2 is YFSETQ in the germline V gene. The DNA for the CDR3 is TGCGCCAGCACAGGGCCGGCCACTGAAGCTTTCTTT. Translating it yields CASTGPATEAFF.

This chain joins TRBV5-1 and TRBJ1-1; no firm D call. The V gene's germline CDR1 is SGHRS and CDR2 YFSETQ. The CDR3 is 15 amino acids. Between the trimmed V and J ends, which lost 2 bases and 3 bases, there was a span of 14 bases. The CDR3 DNA follows: TGCGCCAGCAGCTTTTATTACGAGGAGGACACTGAAGCTTTCTTT. Amino acid sequence: CASSFYYEEDTEAFF.

The chain carries TRBV4-1 and TRBJ2-1; TRBD2 matches 10 bases. The germline gives CDR1 MGHRA, CDR2 YSYEKL. The CDR3 length is 18 residues. V was clipped by 0 bases and J by 2 bases; unmatched bases: 7. The DNA of the CDR3 is TGCGCCAGCAGCCAAGATGGGACTAGCGAAGCTCCCTACAATGAGCAGTTCTTC. It translates to CASSQDGTSEAPYNEQFF.

This chain links TRBV7-8 with TRBJ1-2; D gene unclear. The CDR3 runs 15 residues. Germline CDR1 SGHVS, CDR2 FQNEAQ. The germline V and J ends were trimmed by 1 base and 2 bases, with 11 bases remaining between them. Here the CDR3 DNA reads TGTGCCAGCAGCTTAGAGTGGGCGGGGAACTATGGCTACACCTTC. Translation: CASSLEWAGNYGYTF.

J is TRBJ2-7 and V is TRBV6-5; a possible D gene is TRBD1 (6 bases). V was clipped by 3 bases and J by 1 base, with 13 bases between them. The CDR3 sequence is 15 residues long. Germline V CDR1 and CDR2: MNHEY, SVGAGI. CDR3: CASSYQRTESYEQYF. As DNA, the CDR3 is TGTGCCAGCAGTTATCAACGGACAGAATCCTACGAGCAGTACTTC.

V gene TRBV30 combines with J gene TRBJ2-5, with 7 nucleotides matching TRBD1. CDR1 GTSNPN and CDR2 SVGIG come from the germline V gene (reference sequence). V trimming: 6 bases; J trimming: 3 bases; junction bases outside the gene matches: 7. This CDR3 comprises 13 residues. The CDR3 region has the DNA TGTGCCTGTGGGACAGAGAAAGAAGAGACCCAGTACTTC. Amino acid sequence: CACGTEKEETQYF.

CDR3 sequence: CSVDTGAHGYTF. CDR3 sequence (DNA): TGCAGCGTCGACACAGGGGCTCATGGCTACACCTTC. The chain carries TRBV29-1 and TRBJ1-2; 7 bases line up with TRBD1. This CDR3 comprises 12 residues. Germline V gives CDR1 SQVTM, CDR2 ANQGSEA. V was pared by 6 bases and J by 6 bases, with 7 bases of the junction left unmatched.

The chain carries TRBV29-1 and TRBJ2-7; TRBD1 might be the D (6 bases). With 4 bases removed from V and 3 bases from J, the gap between germline ends came to 7 bases. The CDR3 spans 11 residues. The germline gives CDR1 SQVTM, CDR2 ANQGSEA. CDR3 amino acids: CSVGQDYEQYF. The CDR3 region has the DNA TGCAGCGTTGGACAGGACTACGAGCAGTACTTC.

A note on this clone: Other DNA sequences of this sample code for an identical CDR3. The J gene is TRBJ2-7, the V gene TRBV19, with 9 bases that match TRBD1. CDR3 length: 15 amino acids. V gave up 4 bases and J gave up 2 bases; unmatched junction bases: 6. Germline V gives CDR1 LNHDA, CDR2 SQIVND (reference sequence). The CDR3 sequence: CASSSGTGQTYEQYF. The CDR3 DNA reads TGTGCCAGTAGTAGTGGGACAGGGCAAACCTACGAGCAGTACTTC.

This clone was counted a single time. The CDR3 bases are TGTGCCAGCAGCTTAGGGCGGCGGTTTCGGGTTAACTATGGCTACACCTTC. Encoded protein: CASSLGRRFRVNYGYTF. This chain connects TRBV7-8 to TRBJ1-2; D uncertain. The germline V gene encodes CDR1 SGHVS and CDR2 FQNEAQ. V lost 1 base and J 1 base, leaving 16 bases between the germline ends. The CDR3 has 17 amino acids.

V gene TRBV7-9 combines with J gene TRBJ2-7, with 11 nucleotides matching TRBD1. This CDR3 has 15 residues. Germline CDR1 reads SEHNR; CDR2 reads FQNEAQ (reference sequence). V was clipped by 4 bases and J by 3 bases; unmatched bases: 5. CDR3 amino acids: CASSSRDRGDYEQYF. Here the CDR3 DNA reads TGTGCCAGCAGCTCCAGGGACAGGGGGGACTACGAGCAGTACTTC.

This sequence joins TRBV19 and TRBJ2-1; 7 bases line up with TRBD2. CDR3 length: 11 residues. Trimming took 8 bases from V and 12 from J; bases not matched to a gene: 7. CDR1 and CDR2 (germline): LNHDA, SQIVND (reference sequence). In DNA, the CDR3 is TGTGCCAGTTACGGCGGGGGTTCGCAGTTCTTC. It yields the protein CASYGGGSQFF.

J is TRBJ2-5 and V is TRBV7-2, with unresolved D. The CDR3 is 13 residues long. Per the germline V gene, CDR1 is SGHTA and CDR2 is FQGNSA. V was pared by 4 bases and J by 2 bases, with 8 bases between. CDR3 sequence reads: CASSSQKQETQYF. The DNA for the CDR3 is TGTGCCAGCAGCTCCCAGAAACAAGAGACCCAGTACTTC. Looking up the rest from reference TRBV7-2 and TRBJ2-5 gives the full variable domain: GAGVSQSPSNKVTEKGKDVELRCDPISGHTALYWYRQSLGQGLEFLIYFQGNSAPDKSGLPSDRFSAERTGGSVSTLTIQRTQQEDSAVYLCASSSQKQETQYFGPGTRLLVL.

J is TRBJ2-7 and V is TRBV9, with 10 bases fitting TRBD2. The trim removed 4 bases at V and 5 bases at J, leaving 6 bases unmatched. This CDR3 contains 14 residues. The germline V gene has CDR1 SGDLS and CDR2 YYNGEE. CDR3 sequence reads: CASSRLGTSDEQYF. The CDR3 coding sequence is TGTGCCAGCAGCCGACTCGGGACTAGCGACGAGCAGTACTTC.